This T cell receptor beta chain derives from a study of T cell repertoires in cytomegalovirus infection. Each CDR3 protein is one row after TCRdb ran MiXCR on the reads. The table lists some 900,000 distinct CDR3 sequences, about 31% of them singletons. This clonotype appeared a single time. Its antigen is not known. The study, taken as a whole, reports: The study found HLA-C-restricted CMV-specific TCR beta clonotypes dominating the ex vivo response.

The ends were cut back, 5 bases at V and 4 bases at J, with 23 bases in the middle. The CDR3 sequence is 17 residues long. In germline, CDR1 is LNHNV, CDR2 YYDKDF (reference sequence). The V gene is TRBV15, the J gene TRBJ1-2; D is ambiguous. The clonotype originates from a human donor in good health (CMV status not recorded). Some clones in this sample may be carry-over from other donors' samples. The sequencing used cultured CD8+ T cells from PBMCs, collected from culture after CMV antigen stimulation. The CDR3 loop reads CATSSPGLDFRGYGYTF. DNA for the CDR3: TGTGCCACCAGCTCGCCGGGCCTCGATTTCCGTGGCTATGGCTACACCTTC.